These 3 T cell receptor beta chains came from one sample sequenced in a study of blood T cell repertoires in COVID-19. The method was immunoSEQ multiplex PCR; TCRdb's version includes in-frame clones alone and lacks a portion of them. The table lists approximately 110,000 clones, about 86% of them singletons. The material sequenced was peripheral blood. The source of these receptors is a woman aged 50 to 60 with active or convalescent COVID-19.

This sequence joins TRBV19 and TRBJ2-2; a weak D match, TRBD2 (6 bases). The V gene's germline CDR1 is LNHDA and CDR2 SQIVND (reference sequence). Trimming pared 6 bases from V and 1 base from J, leaving 9 bases between. The CDR3 loop spans 14 amino acids. The chain's CDR3 is CASRPSVNTGELFF. Here the CDR3 DNA reads TGTGCCAGTAGGCCTAGCGTGAACACCGGGGAGCTGTTTTTT.

This sequence joins TRBV5-4 and TRBJ1-2; no definite D call. Trimming left V 2 bases short and J 1 base short, with 6 bases between. Germline lookup yields CDR1 SGHNT and CDR2 YYREEE (reference sequence). The CDR3 extends over 13 amino acids. The CDR3 sequence is CASSLRGNYGYTF. DNA of the CDR3: TGTGCCAGCAGCTTACGGGGTAACTATGGCTACACCTTC. Based on the CDR3 plus reference TRBV5-4 and TRBJ1-2, the full variable domain is ETGVTQSPTHLIKTRGQQVTLRCSSQSGHNTVSWYQQALGQGPQFIFQYYREEENGRGNFPPRFSGLQFPNYSSELNVNALELDDSALYLCASSLRGNYGYTFGSGTRLTVV.

This clone was seen many times. The chain uses TRBV19 and TRBJ2-2, with D possibly being TRBD1 (5 bases). Deletions cut 4 bases from V and 7 bases from J, with 22 bases between. CDR1 and CDR2 from the germline V gene are LNHDA and SQIVND (reference sequence). The CDR3 sequence is 17 residues long. The CDR3 DNA follows: TGTGCCAGTAGTAACCTTTTTTTCAGGGAAGTTAGCGGGGAGCTGTTTTTT. Protein: CASSNLFFREVSGELFF.